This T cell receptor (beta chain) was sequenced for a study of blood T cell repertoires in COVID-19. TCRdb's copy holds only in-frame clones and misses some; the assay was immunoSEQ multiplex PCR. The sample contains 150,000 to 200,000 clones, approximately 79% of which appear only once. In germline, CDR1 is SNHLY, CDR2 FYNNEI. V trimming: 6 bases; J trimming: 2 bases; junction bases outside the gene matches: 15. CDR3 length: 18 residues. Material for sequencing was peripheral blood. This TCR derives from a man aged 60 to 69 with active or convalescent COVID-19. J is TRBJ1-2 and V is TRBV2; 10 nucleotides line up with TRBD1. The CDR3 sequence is CASRGQGTGVGVNYGYTF. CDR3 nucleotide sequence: TGTGCCAGCAGAGGTCAAGGGACAGGGGTTGGGGTAAACTATGGCTACACCTTC.